This TCR beta chain was sequenced during a study of Ad26.COV2.S vaccination and SARS-CoV-2 variants. Turning to the study itself: Donor had been placed in the Ad26.COV2.S arm of the COV1001 trial. The vaccine Ad26.COV2.S was put into the muscle once, or twice with 56 days between. Study-wide results and limits: Post-vaccination breadth of spike-specific CD8+ and CD4+ T cell responses was reportedly substantial. Assessments of TCR breadth and depth may have underestimated the total T cell responses.

With regard to this clone: Its antigen is undetermined.

Treatment reported: around 19 received Ad26.COV2.S at low or high dose, single or two shots; about 5 received placebo; per-sample allocation not given. Samples came from day 63 after the first vaccine or placebo injection. Here immunoSEQ multiplex PCR was the method, and the copy in TCRdb shows in-frame clones only, minus some. The table lists approximately 280,000 clones, more than 75% of them singletons, with about 3.5% in the top ten. The sequence was obtained from a person aged 18-65 years who received the Ad26.COV2.S COVID-19 vaccine or a placebo. Sequenced here: peripheral blood, sampled in a trial of Ad26.COV2.S vaccine versus placebo.

The CDR3 bases are TGTGCCAGCAGCAAAAGGACAGTTGACTCTGGGGCCAACGTCCTGACTTTC. Residues: CASSKRTVDSGANVLTF. The chain recombines TRBV7-8 with TRBJ2-6, with D possibly TRBD1 on 6 matching bases. The CDR3 is 17 residues long. Trimming pared 5 bases from V and 0 bases from J, leaving 14 bases between. Germline V CDR1 and CDR2: SGHVS, FQNEAQ. Using reference TRBV7-8 and TRBJ2-6 for the parts outside the CDR3, the full variable domain is GAGVSQSPRYKVAKRGQDVALRCDPISGHVSLFWYQQALGQGPEFLTYFQNEAQLDKSGLPSDRFFAERPEGSVSTLKIQRTQQEDSAVYLCASSKRTVDSGANVLTFGAGSRLTVL.